A single sample gave rise to the 16 T cell receptor beta chains below, sequenced in a study of cytomegalovirus exposure and HLA in healthy donors. Use of 60 Vbeta and 13 Jbeta primers characterized the PCR. Sequencing used immunoSEQ multiplex PCR; TCRdb keeps in-frame clones, though not all of them. Here the sample spans about 140,000 clones, around four fifths being singletons. The sequenced sample consisted of PBMCs. The source is a woman between 35 and 50 years old in good health and CMV-seronegative.

This sequence joins TRBV29-1 and TRBJ2-2; possibly TRBD2 for D (6 bases). This CDR3 region has 12 residues. CDR1 and CDR2 from the germline V gene are SQVTM and ANQGSEA. The ends were cut back, 6 bases at V and 6 bases at J, with 11 bases in the middle. The CDR3 here is CSVRDVPGELFF. CDR3 bases: TGCAGCGTGCGGGACGTCCCCGGGGAGCTGTTTTTT.

The rearrangement joins TRBV14 to TRBJ2-7; TRBD1 aligns across 8 bases. Germline V gives CDR1 SGHDN, CDR2 FVKESK. Trimming took 0 bases from V and 7 from J; bases not matched to a gene: 2. The CDR3 is made up of 13 amino acids. The CDR3: CASSQDRGREQYF. The CDR3 DNA is TGTGCCAGCAGCCAAGACAGGGGGCGAGAGCAGTACTTC.

This clone is a singleton in its sample. This sequence joins TRBV4-2 and TRBJ2-5; 12 bases align to TRBD2. The germline V gene has CDR1 LGHNA and CDR2 YNFKEQ. The CDR3 is 16 amino acids. After removal of 1 base from V and 3 bases from J, the junction contained 3 bases not matched to a gene. The CDR3 DNA follows: TGTGCCAGCAGCCAAGCGGGACTAGCGGGTAAAGAGACCCAGTACTTC. It encodes CASSQAGLAGKETQYF.

The chain employs TRBV7-9 and TRBJ2-7, with a tentative D call TRBD1 (8 bases). The length of the CDR3 is 13 residues. Germline V gene sequence: CDR1 SEHNR, CDR2 FQNEAQ (reference sequence). Deletions cut 2 bases from V and 9 bases from J, with 14 bases between. In DNA, the CDR3 is TGTGCCAGCAGCTTAATAACAGGGGGGGGGCAGTACTTC. As protein: CASSLITGGGQYF.

The CDR3 is CASPRTSGSSYNEQFF. The CDR3 DNA reads TGTGCCAGCCCCCGGACTAGCGGGAGCTCCTACAATGAGCAGTTCTTC. The chain uses TRBV18 and TRBJ2-1, with 13 bases that match TRBD2. CDR1 and CDR2 (germline): KGHSH, LQKENI. V lost 8 bases, J lost 0 bases, and 4 bases stayed unmatched. The length of the CDR3 is 16 residues.

The chain carries TRBV7-2 and TRBJ2-3; 8 nucleotides align to TRBD2. Germline V gene lookup returns CDR1 SGHTA and CDR2 FQGNSA. The CDR3 loop spans 16 amino acids. The J segment lost 2 bases and the V segment lost 5 bases, leaving 9 bases of the junction unmatched. For the CDR3, the DNA is TGTGCCAGCAGCCCAAGAACTAGCGGAGTCACAGATACGCAGTATTTT. It encodes CASSPRTSGVTDTQYF.

Only one count was recorded for this clone. The V gene is TRBV29-1, the J gene TRBJ1-1; tentative D call: TRBD1 (5 bases). This CDR3 region has 12 residues. The germline gives CDR1 SQVTM, CDR2 ANQGSEA. Trimming stripped 7 bases from V and 1 base from J, with 10 bases between. The CDR3 DNA reads as TGCAGCGGGGGTCAGGGGAACACTGAAGCTTTCTTT. Amino acid sequence: CSGGQGNTEAFF.

The chain links TRBV30 to TRBJ2-3, with 14 bases fitting TRBD2. Germline CDR1 reads GTSNPN; CDR2 reads SVGIG (reference sequence). J was trimmed by 4 bases and V by 5 bases; bases with no gene match: 2. The CDR3 is 14 amino acids. CDR3 sequence (DNA): TGTGCCTGGGGGACTAGCGGGAGACCAGATACGCAGTATTTT. This gives the protein CAWGTSGRPDTQYF. Complete variable domain (other parts from reference TRBV30 and TRBJ2-3): SQTIHQWPATLVQPVGSPLSLECTVEGTSNPNLYWYRQAAGRGLQLLFYSVGIGQISSEVPQNLSASRPQDRQFILSSKKLLLSDSGFYLCAWGTSGRPDTQYFGPGTRLTVL.

V usage is TRBV11-2 and J usage is TRBJ2-7; possible D gene TRBD2, 5 bases. CDR3 length: 12 residues. Germline CDR1 reads SGHAT; CDR2 reads FQNNGV. V was trimmed by 5 bases and J by 4 bases, leaving 9 bases between them. The CDR3 nucleotides are TGTGCCAGCAGCCCCCCGGGGTACGAGCAGTACTTC. This translates into CASSPPGYEQYF.

This clone occurred a few times. The chain has TRBV18 and TRBJ2-7; maybe TRBD1 (6 bases). This CDR3 has 16 residues. Trimming cost V 0 bases and J 4 bases, with 16 bases left between them. The germline V gene has CDR1 KGHSH and CDR2 LQKENI. Written as DNA, the CDR3 is TGTGCCAGCTCACCACCGAACAGGGTTTTGGGGTACGAGCAGTACTTC. Its translation is CASSPPNRVLGYEQYF.

This chain joins TRBV28 and TRBJ2-7, with a possible D match to TRBD1 (5 bases). Trimming took off 7 bases at V and 5 bases at J, with 9 bases between the two ends. Germline CDR1 reads MDHEN; CDR2 reads SYDVKM. This CDR3 region has 11 residues. CDR3 loop: CASTLDNEQYF. The CDR3 DNA reads TGTGCCAGCACCTTGGACAACGAGCAGTACTTC. Full variable domain (remainder filled in from reference TRBV28 and TRBJ2-7): DVKVTQSSRYLVKRTGEKVFLECVQDMDHENMFWYRQDPGLGLRLIYFSYDVKMKEKGDIPEGYSVSREKKERFSLILESASTNQTSMYLCASTLDNEQYFGPGTRLTVT.

The chain uses TRBV5-8 and TRBJ1-4, with D uncertain. The CDR3 runs 14 residues. In germline, CDR1 is SGHTS, CDR2 YDEGEE. With 4 bases removed from V and 8 bases from J, the gap between germline ends came to 15 bases. The CDR3 DNA reads TGTGCCAGCAGCCCGTTGTACGGTGAAGAAAAACTGTTTTTT. It specifies CASSPLYGEEKLFF. The full variable domain, completed using reference TRBV5-8 and TRBJ1-4, is EAGVTQSPTHLIKTRGQQATLRCSPISGHTSVYWYQQALGLGLQFLLWYDEGEERNRGNFPPRFSGRQFPNYSSELNVNALELEDSALYLCASSPLYGEEKLFFGSGTQLSVL.

In this sample, this clone turned up once. The V call is TRBV28, the J call TRBJ1-5; D gene unclear. CDR1 is MDHEN, CDR2 SYDVKM, per germline. The CDR3 is made up of 14 amino acids. V lost 7 bases to trimming and J lost 5 bases, with 15 bases between them. CDR3 residues: CASKVREIYQPQHF. CDR3 nucleotides: TGTGCCAGCAAGGTTCGGGAAATTTATCAGCCCCAGCATTTT.

V usage is TRBV23-1 and J usage is TRBJ2-1; 8 bases agree with TRBD1. TRBV23-1 is treated as an ORF (open reading frame) with a function not yet certain. V shed 3 bases, J shed 14 bases, and the junction held 6 bases outside the gene matches. The CDR3 spans 12 residues. This CDR3 is CASSHLRQGKFF. Written as DNA, the CDR3 is TGCGCCAGCAGTCATCTTAGACAGGGGAAGTTCTTC.

The chain recombines TRBV11-2 with TRBJ2-1; D call uncertain. Germline V gene lookup returns CDR1 SGHAT and CDR2 FQNNGV. The CDR3 loop spans 14 amino acids. V was cut by 3 bases and J by 13 bases, with 19 bases left in between. The CDR3 bases are TGTGCCAGCAGCTTCGTGGTACAGACCCCTACTCAGTTCTTC. Residues: CASSFVVQTPTQFF.

The V and J genes are TRBV28 and TRBJ1-1, with 7 positions matching TRBD1. CDR3 size: 15 residues. CDR1 is MDHEN and CDR2 is SYDVKM in the germline V gene. V shed 6 bases, J shed 1 base, and the junction held 8 bases outside the gene matches. The CDR3 DNA reads as TGTGCCAGCAGCCCCCGGACAGGAGGGAACACTGAAGCTTTCTTT. It encodes CASSPRTGGNTEAFF.